These 24 T cell receptor beta chains share one sample of origin, sequenced in a study of T cell clones after liver transplantation. The repertoire was sequenced with immunoSEQ multiplex PCR; TCRdb's copy has only in-frame clones and lacks some. The sample contains about 68,000 clones, over 90% of which appear only once. The sequences come from CD4+ T cells from blood, collected nearly 26 months after liver transplant. The receptors stem from a human patient who received a liver transplant. Part of the T cells may come from the graft donor.

V gene TRBV5-1 combines with J gene TRBJ2-6, with TRBD2 as a possible D gene (5 bases). Trimming removed 0 bases at V and 0 bases at J, with 7 bases between. Germline V CDR1 and CDR2: SGHRS, YFSETQ. This CDR3 has 16 residues. CDR3 loop: CASSLGAGSGANVLTF. In DNA, the CDR3 is TGCGCCAGCAGCTTGGGGGCGGGCTCTGGGGCCAACGTCCTGACTTTC. The full variable domain, completed using reference TRBV5-1 and TRBJ2-6, is KAGVTQTPRYLIKTRGQQVTLSCSPISGHRSVSWYQQTPGQGLQFLFEYFSETQRNKGNFPGRFSGRQFSNSRSEMNVSTLELGDSALYLCASSLGAGSGANVLTFGAGSRLTVL.

The genes are TRBV6-5 and TRBJ2-5; 12 nucleotides match TRBD2. Germline CDR1 MNHEY, CDR2 SVGAGI. J gave up 3 bases and V 6 bases, and 5 bases lay outside the gene matches. This CDR3 has 15 residues. In DNA form, the CDR3 reads TGTGCCAGCAGCGGACTAGCGGGGAATGAAGAGACCCAGTACTTC. Its protein is CASSGLAGNEETQYF.

The chain couples TRBV11-3 to TRBJ2-3; the D gene is possibly TRBD1 (5 bases). Germline V gene sequence: CDR1 SGHNT, CDR2 YENEEA. CDR3 length: 13 residues. Trimming took off 1 base at V and 4 bases at J, with 6 bases between the two ends. CDR3 bases: TGTGCCAGCAGCTTAGGGGGCGCAGATACGCAGTATTTT. This gives the protein CASSLGGADTQYF.

The J gene is TRBJ2-3, the V gene TRBV9; D gene ambiguous. Germline CDR1 SGDLS, CDR2 YYNGEE. The CDR3 has 13 residues. The V end was cut by 3 bases, the J end by 4 bases, with 9 bases between. CDR3 coding DNA: TGTGCCAGCAGCGGGGTCGATGCAGATACGCAGTATTTT. Translation gives CASSGVDADTQYF.

The chain couples TRBV14 to TRBJ2-3, with a tentative D call TRBD1 (6 bases). Germline V gene lookup returns CDR1 SGHDN and CDR2 FVKESK. The CDR3 sequence is 17 residues long. Trimming took off 4 bases at V and 1 base at J, with 18 bases between the two ends. The CDR3 spells CASSPRTDRFRTDTQYF. The CDR3 DNA sequence: TGTGCCAGCAGCCCTCGTACGGACAGATTTCGCACAGATACGCAGTATTTT.

The rearrangement uses TRBV5-1 and TRBJ2-3, with D possibly matching TRBD1 (5 bases). Trimming stripped 0 bases from V and 2 bases from J, with 7 bases between. The CDR3 is 14 amino acids. Germline values: CDR1 SGHRS, CDR2 YFSETQ. The CDR3 region has the DNA TGCGCCAGCAGCTTGGGGGGCTCCACAGATACGCAGTATTTT. It codes for CASSLGGSTDTQYF.

The chain uses TRBV28 and TRBJ2-2; possibly TRBD1 or TRBD2 for D (6 bases each). Germline loops: CDR1 MDHEN, CDR2 SYDVKM. The CDR3 totals 15 residues. V lost 6 bases, J lost 8 bases, and 19 bases lay in between. The CDR3 is CASSFLSGARGELFF. In DNA, the CDR3 is TGTGCCAGCAGCTTCTTGTCGGGGGCGAGAGGGGAGCTGTTTTTT.

This clone was seen a handful of times. CDR3 DNA sequence: TGCGCCAGCAGTGATCGTCAAGGACCCATGAACACTGAAGCTTTCTTT. Translating gives CASSDRQGPMNTEAFF. The chain recombines TRBV10-1 with TRBJ1-1; D gene unclear. Germline CDR1 is WNHNN and CDR2 is SYGVQD (reference sequence). Deletions cut 3 bases from V and 0 bases from J, with 14 bases between. The CDR3 is 16 residues long.

This clone was recorded once. The chain combines TRBV15 with TRBJ2-7; 9 positions agree with TRBD1. Germline V gives CDR1 LNHNV, CDR2 YYDKDF (reference sequence). The V segment lost 3 bases and the J segment 1 base; nucleotides outside the gene matches: 7. The CDR3 spans 16 residues. Written as DNA, the CDR3 is TGTGCCACCAGCAGTGCCCGGACAGGGGCTTCCTACGAGCAGTACTTC. This gives the protein CATSSARTGASYEQYF.

V gene TRBV21-1 combines with J gene TRBJ2-7; the table gives TRBD1 as D, unverified against the DNA. TRBV21-1 is a documented pseudogene. This CDR3 has 13 amino acids. The DNA for the CDR3 is TGTGCCAGCAGGGGACAGAGCTCCTACGAGCAGTACTTC. Its protein is CASRGQSSYEQYF.

The chain combines TRBV7-2 with TRBJ1-5; possibly TRBD1 for D (5 bases). V lost 1 base to trimming and J lost 5 bases, with 9 bases between them. This CDR3 spans 14 amino acids. Germline-derived CDR1 and CDR2 are SGHTA and FQGNSA. The CDR3 nucleotides are TGTGCCAGCAGCTTAGATCAGGGATATCAGCCCCAGCATTTT. Its protein is CASSLDQGYQPQHF.

The CDR3 protein is CASSELAGGRGEQFF. In nucleotides, the CDR3 is TGTGCCAGCAGTGAGCTAGCGGGTGGGAGGGGGGAGCAGTTCTTC. The chain joins TRBV25-1 to TRBJ2-1; 8 nucleotides align to TRBD2. The CDR3 spans 15 residues. Germline-derived CDR1 and CDR2 are MGHDK and SYGVNS. The J segment lost 10 bases and the V segment lost 3 bases, leaving 11 bases of the junction unmatched.

This sequence joins TRBV4-2 and TRBJ2-2; D is possibly TRBD1 (5 bases). From germline, CDR1 is LGHNA and CDR2 YNFKEQ. The length of the CDR3 is 17 residues. V was clipped by 0 bases and J by 0 bases, with 11 bases between them. This chain's CDR3 is CASSQEHGQANTGELFF. The CDR3 DNA reads as TGTGCCAGCAGCCAAGAACATGGACAAGCGAACACCGGGGAGCTGTTTTTT.

DNA for the CDR3: TGTGCCAGCAGCCAAGGACTAGCGGGAGGGCCGATAGAGACCCAGTACTTC. It specifies CASSQGLAGGPIETQYF. The J gene is TRBJ2-5, the V gene TRBV14; TRBD2 matches 14 bases. This CDR3 region has 17 residues. Unmatched junction bases numbered 5, after V lost 1 base and J lost 4 bases. Germline CDR1 SGHDN, CDR2 FVKESK. The whole variable domain, filled in from reference TRBV14 and TRBJ2-5, reads EAGVTQFPSHSVIEKGQTVTLRCDPISGHDNLYWYRRVMGKEIKFLLHFVKESKQDESGMPNNRFLAERTGGTYSTLKVQPAELEDSGVYFCASSQGLAGGPIETQYFGPGTRLLVL.

This chain connects TRBV11-1 to TRBJ2-7; D is possibly TRBD1 or TRBD2 (5 bases each). V lost 1 base and J 0 bases, leaving 19 bases between the germline ends. This CDR3 has 18 residues. Germline CDR1 reads SGHAT; CDR2 reads FQDESV (reference sequence). The CDR3, as DNA: TGTGCCAGCAGCTTAGTTCGCCCGGGACGGGCCAGCTCCTACGAGCAGTACTTC. The encoded protein is CASSLVRPGRASSYEQYF.

V is TRBV29-1 and J is TRBJ2-1; TRBD2 matches at 9 bases. This CDR3 region has 14 residues. Germline CDR1 is SQVTM and CDR2 is ANQGSEA. J gave up 6 bases and V 8 bases, and 11 bases lay outside the gene matches. The CDR3 nucleotides read TGCAGCACAAGCGGACTAGCGCCGACCAATGAGCAGTTCTTC. Translated: CSTSGLAPTNEQFF.

The V and J genes are TRBV7-2 and TRBJ2-7; D is uncertain. V shed 1 base and J shed 3 bases, with 7 bases lying between them. CDR1 is SGHTA and CDR2 is FQGNSA in the germline V gene. This CDR3 is built from 13 residues. The CDR3 DNA is TGTGCCAGCAGCTTAGGTTACAGCTACGAGCAGTACTTC. Protein product: CASSLGYSYEQYF.

The chain is built from TRBV9 and TRBJ2-7; 9 bases agree with TRBD1. Germline-derived CDR1 and CDR2 are SGDLS and YYNGEE. V lost 3 bases and J lost 6; bases outside the gene matches: 7. The CDR3 runs to 14 residues. The CDR3 sequence: CASSEGTGTREQYF. DNA for the CDR3: TGTGCCAGCAGCGAAGGGACAGGGACGCGCGAGCAGTACTTC.

V gene TRBV5-1 combines with J gene TRBJ1-1; 7 bases are a match to TRBD1. The length of the CDR3 is 14 residues. Trimming at V came to 4 bases and at J to 4 bases, leaving 7 bases not matched to a gene. From germline, CDR1 is SGHRS and CDR2 YFSETQ. CDR3 sequence reads: CASSAQGRGTEAFF. The DNA of the CDR3 is TGCGCCAGCAGCGCACAGGGGAGGGGCACTGAAGCTTTCTTT.

This chain connects TRBV9 to TRBJ2-7; TRBD1 aligns across 8 bases. J gave up 2 bases and V 4 bases, and 8 bases lay outside the gene matches. Germline CDR1 is SGDLS and CDR2 is YYNGEE. The CDR3 totals 15 residues. The CDR3 DNA follows: TGTGCCAGCAGCCCAGGACAGGGATTTACCTACGAGCAGTACTTC. Its protein product is CASSPGQGFTYEQYF.

V usage is TRBV7-2 and J usage is TRBJ2-1; 10 bases are shared with TRBD2. CDR1 and CDR2 (germline): SGHTA, FQGNSA. After removal of 4 bases from V and 2 bases from J, the junction contained 5 bases not matched to a gene. There are 16 residues in the CDR3. CDR3 nucleotides: TGTGCCAGCAGCTCGGACCTAGCGGGAGCCTACAATGAGCAGTTCTTC. Amino acids: CASSSDLAGAYNEQFF.

There are a few counts of this clone. The V and J genes are TRBV9 and TRBJ2-2, with D unclear. The CDR3 is 13 residues long. Germline V gives CDR1 SGDLS, CDR2 YYNGEE. The ends were cut back, 1 base at V and 4 bases at J, with 5 bases in the middle. This CDR3 is CASSVQTTGELFF. DNA of the CDR3: TGTGCCAGCAGCGTACAGACCACCGGGGAGCTGTTTTTT.

The chain couples TRBV29-1 to TRBJ2-7, with 8 bases lining up with TRBD1. The CDR3 has 14 amino acids. The germline gives CDR1 SQVTM, CDR2 ANQGSEA. The trim removed 4 bases at V and 5 bases at J, leaving 10 bases unmatched. The CDR3: CSVGLSDRGHEQYF. In DNA form, the CDR3 reads TGCAGCGTTGGCCTTAGTGACAGGGGCCACGAGCAGTACTTC.

This rearrangement joins TRBV7-2 to TRBJ2-1; the D is unclear. V gave up 5 bases and J gave up 0 bases, with 11 bases separating them. Germline V gene lookup returns CDR1 SGHTA and CDR2 FQGNSA. The CDR3 loop spans 15 amino acids. DNA for the CDR3: TGTGCCAGCAGCCCGCGTGCCGCCTCCTACAATGAGCAGTTCTTC. Protein sequence: CASSPRAASYNEQFF.